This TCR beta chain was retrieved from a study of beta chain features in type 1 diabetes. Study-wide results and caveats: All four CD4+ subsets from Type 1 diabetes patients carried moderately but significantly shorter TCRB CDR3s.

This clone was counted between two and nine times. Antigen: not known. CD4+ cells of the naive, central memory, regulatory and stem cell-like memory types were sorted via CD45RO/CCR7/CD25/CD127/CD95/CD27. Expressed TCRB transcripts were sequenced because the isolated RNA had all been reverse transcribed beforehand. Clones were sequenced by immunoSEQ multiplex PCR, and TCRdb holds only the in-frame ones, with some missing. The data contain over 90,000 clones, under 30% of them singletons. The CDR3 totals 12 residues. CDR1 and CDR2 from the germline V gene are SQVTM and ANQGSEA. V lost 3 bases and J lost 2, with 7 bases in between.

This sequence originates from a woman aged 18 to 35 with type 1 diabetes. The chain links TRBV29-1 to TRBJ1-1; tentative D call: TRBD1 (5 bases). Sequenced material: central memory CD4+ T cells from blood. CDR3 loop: CSVEGGNTEAFF. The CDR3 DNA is TGCAGCGTTGAGGGGGGAAACACTGAAGCTTTCTTT.